Each of the 30 T cell receptor beta chains below was sequenced from the same sample in a study of response to subunit inactivated influenza vaccine. MiXCR, run by TCRdb on the RT-PCR reads, gives a single entry per CDR3 protein. The data contain roughly 710,000 distinct CDR3 sequences, around 15% of them singletons. Sequenced here: PBMCs from blood, sampled 14 to 15 days before vaccination. These receptors all stem from a middle-aged man who received an inactivated influenza vaccine.

This clonotype was detected a few times. The rearrangement uses TRBV6-1 and TRBJ2-7, with D possibly being TRBD2 (6 bases). In germline, CDR1 is MNHNS, CDR2 SASEGT. V was cut by 3 bases and J by 6 bases, with 18 bases left in between. The CDR3 is 15 amino acids. CDR3: CASSDQGDFASEQYF. CDR3 bases: TGTGCCAGCAGTGATCAAGGGGACTTTGCATCCGAGCAGTACTTC.

In its sample, this clonotype was seen many times. The chain links TRBV12-3 or TRBV12-4 to TRBJ2-2; 12 bases fit TRBD1. V was clipped by 6 bases and J by 3 bases; unmatched bases: 2. This CDR3 has 15 amino acids. The CDR3 loop is CASSGTGGDTGELFF. The CDR3, as DNA: TGTGCCAGCAGCGGGACAGGGGGCGACACCGGGGAGCTGTTTTTT.

Only a few counts were recorded for this clonotype. The rearrangement uses TRBV3-1 and TRBJ2-7; 7 bases fit TRBD1. Germline CDR1 LGHDT, CDR2 YNNKEL (reference sequence). Unmatched junction bases numbered 10, after V lost 0 bases and J lost 5 bases. CDR3 length equals 16 residues. CDR3 amino acids: CASSQDFGTVADEQYF. The CDR3 DNA reads as TGTGCCAGCAGCCAAGATTTCGGGACAGTAGCCGACGAGCAGTACTTC.

This chain uses TRBV20-1 with TRBJ2-6, with TRBD2 as a possible D gene (6 bases). Trimming shortened V by 3 bases and J by 0 bases, and 9 bases separated the two germline ends. This CDR3 is built from 15 residues. Germline CDR1 is DFQATT and CDR2 is SNEGSKA (reference sequence). The CDR3 spells CSARAGSSGANVLTF. The CDR3 region has the DNA TGCAGTGCTAGGGCGGGAAGCTCTGGGGCCAACGTCCTGACTTTC.

The J gene is TRBJ2-5, the V gene TRBV7-2, with D perhaps matching TRBD1 or TRBD2 (5 bases each). The V and J ends lost 1 base and 5 bases respectively, with 17 bases between them. CDR3 size: 16 residues. The germline gives CDR1 SGHTA, CDR2 FQGNSA. The CDR3 DNA sequence: TGTGCCAGCAGCTTAGGCGCGAGGCGAGGGGATGAGACCCAGTACTTC. This gives the protein CASSLGARRGDETQYF.

V gene TRBV6-1 combines with J gene TRBJ2-1; the match to TRBD2 covers 9 bases. With 3 bases clipped from V and 6 bases from J, the junction kept 15 bases outside the gene matches. This CDR3 has 18 amino acids. Germline lookup yields CDR1 MNHNS and CDR2 SASEGT. CDR3 sequence (DNA): TGTGCCAGCAGTGAGGTGCGGGGGGGGACGCCCCTTATCAATGAGCAGTTCTTC. Protein product: CASSEVRGGTPLINEQFF.

The V gene is TRBV20-1, the J gene TRBJ1-4, with D hard to call. The V and J ends lost 0 bases and 8 bases respectively, with 13 bases between them. The CDR3 totals 14 residues. Germline CDR1 DFQATT, CDR2 SNEGSKA (reference sequence). Here the CDR3 reads CSARDAGVGEKLFF. DNA for the CDR3: TGCAGTGCTAGAGATGCCGGGGTAGGGGAAAAACTGTTTTTT.

This clonotype was seen repeatedly, ten times or more. This sequence joins TRBV4-3 and TRBJ2-1; D perhaps matches TRBD1 (5 bases). CDR1 is LGHNA and CDR2 is YSLEER in the germline V gene. The CDR3 is 13 amino acids. Trimming stripped 3 bases from V and 9 bases from J, with 12 bases between. The CDR3 coding sequence is TGCGCCAGCAGCCAGGCAGGGATTGCTGAGCAGTTCTTC. Translating it yields CASSQAGIAEQFF.

This clonotype was counted at least ten times. The rearrangement links TRBV7-8 to TRBJ2-2; 10 bases match TRBD2. The length of the CDR3 is 15 residues. Per germline, CDR1 SGHVS and CDR2 FQNEAQ. The V segment lost 6 bases and the J segment 4 bases; nucleotides outside the gene matches: 5. Here the CDR3 reads CASSPSGSGTGELFF. The CDR3 nucleotides read TGTGCCAGCAGTCCTAGCGGGAGCGGCACCGGGGAGCTGTTTTTT.

The chain combines TRBV25-1 with TRBJ2-2; 8 bases fit TRBD1. In germline, CDR1 is MGHDK, CDR2 SYGVNS. This CDR3 is 15 amino acids long. Unmatched junction bases numbered 3, after V lost 2 bases and J lost 4 bases. CDR3 sequence: CASSEDRGATGELFF. The CDR3 DNA reads as TGTGCCAGCAGTGAAGACAGGGGCGCCACCGGGGAGCTGTTTTTT.

There are a few counts of this clonotype. The chain is built from TRBV7-2 and TRBJ2-1; 10 bases agree with TRBD1. Germline V gene data show CDR1 as SGHTA and CDR2 as FQGNSA. The CDR3 has 15 amino acids. The J segment lost 9 bases and the V segment lost 5 bases, leaving 10 bases of the junction unmatched. CDR3 in DNA: TGTGCCAGCAGCCCCGACAGGGGGCGCGGAGGTGAGCAGTTCTTC. Protein product: CASSPDRGRGGEQFF.

This chain links TRBV4-1 with TRBJ2-1, with D possibly called TRBD1 or TRBD2 (6 bases each). CDR1 and CDR2 from the germline V gene are MGHRA and YSYEKL. CDR3 length: 16 residues. The germline V and J ends were trimmed by 2 bases and 2 bases, with 13 bases remaining between them. The CDR3 is CASSQPGGGAYNEQFF. The DNA of the CDR3 is TGCGCCAGCAGCCAACCTGGAGGGGGTGCCTACAATGAGCAGTTCTTC.

This clonotype was picked up a small number of times. This chain joins TRBV5-6 and TRBJ2-7; 14 nucleotides line up with TRBD2. CDR1 and CDR2 from the germline V gene are SGHDT and YYEEEE. The CDR3 runs 19 residues. The ends lost 4 bases at V and 4 bases at J; junction bases unmatched: 16. As DNA, the CDR3 is TGTGCCAGCAGCCTCCACGGCGGGACTAGCGGGAGAGGAGGGTACGAGCAGTACTTC. Its protein product is CASSLHGGTSGRGGYEQYF. The whole variable domain, filled in from reference TRBV5-6 and TRBJ2-7, reads DAGVTQSPTHLIKTRGQQVTLRCSPKSGHDTVSWYQQALGQGPQFIFQYYEEEERQRGNFPDRFSGHQFPNYSSELNVNALLLGDSALYLCASSLHGGTSGRGGYEQYFGPGTRLTVT.

The CDR3 is CASSVGLVAGGTGETQYF. CDR3 DNA sequence: TGTGCCAGCAGCGTAGGGTTGGTAGCGGGAGGGACAGGAGAGACCCAGTACTTC. V usage is TRBV9 and J usage is TRBJ2-5; 11 bases are shared with TRBD2. The CDR3 length is 18 residues. V was pared by 0 bases and J by 4 bases, with 11 bases of the junction left unmatched. Germline assignment: CDR1 SGDLS and CDR2 YYNGEE.

This clonotype has just a few counts. The chain has TRBV6-1 and TRBJ2-7; 9 nucleotides match TRBD1. CDR1 is MNHNS, CDR2 SASEGT, per germline. V shed 4 bases and J 6 bases; nucleotides not matched to a gene: 4. The CDR3 runs 13 residues. CDR3 loop: CASSGGTGIEQYF. CDR3 in DNA: TGTGCCAGCAGTGGGGGGACAGGGATCGAGCAGTACTTC.

In its sample, this clonotype was seen a few times. The chain has TRBV11-1 and TRBJ2-1; 7 bases agree with TRBD1. With 5 bases clipped from V and 1 base from J, the junction kept 11 bases outside the gene matches. The CDR3 is made up of 17 amino acids. The germline CDR1 and CDR2 sequences are SGHAT and FQDESV (reference sequence). The CDR3 nucleotides read TGTGCCAGCAGCCCGATGAGGGGGCTCGAGTCCTACAATGAGCAGTTCTTC. It translates to CASSPMRGLESYNEQFF.

V is TRBV2 and J is TRBJ2-7, with D maybe TRBD2 (6 bases). From germline, CDR1 is SNHLY and CDR2 FYNNEI. The CDR3 runs 14 residues. Trimming took 2 bases from V and 2 from J, leaving 10 bases between them. The CDR3 spells CASSESGVPYEQYF. CDR3 DNA sequence: TGTGCCAGCAGTGAATCGGGGGTGCCCTACGAGCAGTACTTC.

This clonotype was seen repeatedly, ten times or more. The V gene is TRBV27, the J gene TRBJ1-1; tentative D call: TRBD1 (5 bases). V lost 1 base to trimming and J lost 5 bases, with 14 bases between them. Looked up from germline, CDR1 is MNHEY and CDR2 is SMNVEV (reference sequence). CDR3 length: 15 amino acids. The CDR3 loop is CASSLYPGGITEAFF. The CDR3 nucleotides are TGTGCCAGCAGTTTATATCCGGGGGGAATAACTGAAGCTTTCTTT.

This chain uses TRBV6-2 or TRBV6-3 with TRBJ2-3; D uncertain. CDR3 size: 13 residues. From germline, CDR1 is MNHEY and CDR2 SVGEGT. V was cut by 6 bases and J by 6 bases, with 13 bases left in between. CDR3 protein: CASRTPLVDTQYF. The CDR3 DNA is TGTGCCAGCAGGACCCCCCTCGTTGATACGCAGTATTTT.

Only a few counts were recorded for this clonotype. The V gene is TRBV27, the J gene TRBJ2-7; D is uncertain. CDR1 is MNHEY, CDR2 SMNVEV, per germline (reference sequence). V was shortened by 2 bases and J by 5 bases, with 19 bases between the two germline ends. The CDR3 length is 16 residues. The CDR3 loop reads CASSLLPITGLHEQYF. As DNA, the CDR3 is TGTGCCAGCAGTTTACTCCCTATTACCGGCCTGCACGAGCAGTACTTC.

V gene TRBV7-6 combines with J gene TRBJ2-5; no clear D gene. There are 15 residues in the CDR3. The V end lost 1 base, the J end lost 3 bases, and 12 bases lay between the germline ends. Germline-derived CDR1 and CDR2 are SGHVS and FNYEAQ. The CDR3 reads CASSLVADTKETQYF. CDR3 in DNA: TGTGCCAGCAGCTTAGTGGCAGACACCAAAGAGACCCAGTACTTC.

A few counts support this clonotype. This chain connects TRBV15 to TRBJ1-1; 7 nucleotides line up with TRBD1. This CDR3 contains 14 residues. The trim removed 5 bases at V and 1 base at J, leaving 4 bases unmatched. The germline CDR1 and CDR2 sequences are LNHNV and YYDKDF (reference sequence). DNA of the CDR3: TGTGCCACCAGCCGCGGGGACAGGAACACTGAAGCTTTCTTT. This sequence encodes CATSRGDRNTEAFF.

The V gene is TRBV20-1, the J gene TRBJ2-7; 10 positions agree with TRBD2. V lost 3 bases and J lost 7; bases outside the gene matches: 9. The CDR3 is 14 residues long. CDR1 is DFQATT and CDR2 is SNEGSKA in the germline V gene (reference sequence). In DNA, the CDR3 is TGCAGTGCTAGGCAAGCGGGAGGGCCCTTAGAGCAGTACTTC. Amino acids: CSARQAGGPLEQYF.

The V and J genes are TRBV5-1 and TRBJ2-7, with D tentatively TRBD1 or TRBD2 (5 bases each). The germline V gene encodes CDR1 SGHRS and CDR2 YFSETQ. CDR3 length: 15 residues. V lost 0 bases, J lost 0 bases, and 10 bases lay in between. As DNA, the CDR3 is TGCGCCAGCAGCTTGGGAGGGGCCCTCTCCTACGAGCAGTACTTC. The encoded protein is CASSLGGALSYEQYF.

The rearrangement joins TRBV5-1 to TRBJ2-7, with TRBD1 matching over 7 bases. The CDR3 length is 15 residues. V was clipped by 0 bases and J by 4 bases; unmatched bases: 7. Germline CDR1 reads SGHRS; CDR2 reads YFSETQ. This CDR3 is CASSLEPLTGYEQYF. As DNA, the CDR3 is TGCGCCAGCAGCTTGGAACCCCTGACAGGGTACGAGCAGTACTTC.

This clonotype was seen ten or more times. The chain has TRBV12-3 or TRBV12-4 and TRBJ2-2; TRBD1 agrees at 7 bases. This CDR3 spans 14 amino acids. V lost 6 bases, J lost 8 bases, and 9 bases stayed unmatched. The DNA of the CDR3 is TGTGCCAGCAGATACCAGGGGGTCTGGGGGGAGCTGTTTTTT. Translating it yields CASRYQGVWGELFF.

The chain joins TRBV6-1 to TRBJ2-3, with TRBD1 matching 7 bases. Germline V gene data show CDR1 as MNHNS and CDR2 as SASEGT. Germline trimming cut 6 bases from V and 2 bases from J; bases unmatched to any gene: 8. The CDR3 contains 15 residues. The CDR3 DNA reads as TGTGCCAGCAGCCCGCCGACAGGGACCACAGATACGCAGTATTTT. It yields the protein CASSPPTGTTDTQYF.

Here the CDR3 reads CSVRQGGSGTEAFF. CDR3 DNA sequence: TGCAGCGTTAGGCAGGGGGGAAGTGGCACTGAAGCTTTCTTT. The J gene is TRBJ1-1, the V gene TRBV29-1; TRBD1 agrees at 7 bases. V gave up 5 bases and J gave up 4 bases; unmatched junction bases: 10. The CDR3 is 14 residues long. Germline-derived CDR1 and CDR2 are SQVTM and ANQGSEA.

The chain combines TRBV7-9 with TRBJ2-5; the match to TRBD1 covers 9 bases. Germline CDR1 and CDR2: SEHNR and FQNEAQ (reference sequence). CDR3 size: 16 residues. The junction had 14 bases not matched to a gene; V was cut back by 5 bases and J by 7 bases. The CDR3 DNA follows: TGTGCCAGCAGCCCCAACCTTGGACAGGGGAGCGGGACCCAGTACTTC. Translated: CASSPNLGQGSGTQYF.

The sample holds a few counts of this clonotype. The rearrangement joins TRBV7-2 to TRBJ2-2; the D gene is possibly TRBD1 (6 bases). The length of the CDR3 is 15 residues. The V end lost 1 base, the J end lost 5 bases, and 11 bases lay between the germline ends. The germline V gene encodes CDR1 SGHTA and CDR2 FQGNSA. In DNA form, the CDR3 reads TGTGCCAGCAGCTTAGTCACAGGGTGGACCGGGGAGCTGTTTTTT. Its protein is CASSLVTGWTGELFF.